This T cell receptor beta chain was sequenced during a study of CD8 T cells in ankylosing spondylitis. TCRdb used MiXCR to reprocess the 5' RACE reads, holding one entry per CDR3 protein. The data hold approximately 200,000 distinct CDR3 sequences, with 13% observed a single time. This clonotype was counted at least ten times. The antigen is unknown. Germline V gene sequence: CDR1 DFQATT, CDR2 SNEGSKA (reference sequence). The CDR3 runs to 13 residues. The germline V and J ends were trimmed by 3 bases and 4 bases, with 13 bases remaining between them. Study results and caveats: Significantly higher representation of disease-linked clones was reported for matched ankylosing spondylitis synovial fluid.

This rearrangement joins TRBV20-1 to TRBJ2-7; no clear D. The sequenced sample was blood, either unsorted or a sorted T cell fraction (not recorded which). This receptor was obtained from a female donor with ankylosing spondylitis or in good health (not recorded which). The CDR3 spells CSARRIGQYEQYF. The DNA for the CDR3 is TGCAGTGCTAGGAGAATCGGGCAGTACGAGCAGTACTTC.